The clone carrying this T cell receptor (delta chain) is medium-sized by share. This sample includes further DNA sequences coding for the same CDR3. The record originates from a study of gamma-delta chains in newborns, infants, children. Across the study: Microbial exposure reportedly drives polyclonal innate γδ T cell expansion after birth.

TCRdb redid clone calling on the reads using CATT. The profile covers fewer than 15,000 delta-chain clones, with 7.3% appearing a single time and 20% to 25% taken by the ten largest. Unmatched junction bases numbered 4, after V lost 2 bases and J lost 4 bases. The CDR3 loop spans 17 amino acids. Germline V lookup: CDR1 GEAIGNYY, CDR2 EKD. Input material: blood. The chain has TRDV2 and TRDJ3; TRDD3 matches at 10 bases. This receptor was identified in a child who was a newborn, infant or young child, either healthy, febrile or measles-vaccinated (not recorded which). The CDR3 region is CACDNTGGFWDTRQMFF. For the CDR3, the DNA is TGTGCCTGTGACAATACTGGGGGATTTTGGGACACCCGACAGATGTTTTTC.